These 16 T cell receptor beta chains originate from one sample sequenced in a study of blood T cell repertoires in COVID-19. TCRdb's copy holds only in-frame clones and misses some; the assay was immunoSEQ multiplex PCR. The table records 140,000 to 150,000 clones, approximately 80% of them present only once. The sample was peripheral blood. All receptors derive from a man over 45 with acute or convalescent COVID-19.

A single count supports this clone. The J gene is TRBJ2-7, the V gene TRBV21-1; TRBD1 is the table's D call, not checked against the DNA. TRBV21-1 is recorded as a pseudogene. CDR3 length equals 14 residues. DNA of the CDR3: TGTGCCAGCAGCAATGCGGAACAGGGTAGCGAGCAGTACGTC. Residues: CASSNAEQGSEQYV.

The genes are TRBV11-3 and TRBJ2-5; D uncertain. The CDR3 contains 13 residues. In germline, CDR1 is SGHNT, CDR2 YENEEA. Trimming shortened V by 3 bases and J by 4 bases, and 9 bases separated the two germline ends. CDR3 protein: CASSLRIGETQYF. As DNA, the CDR3 is TGTGCCAGCAGCTTGAGGATAGGAGAGACCCAGTACTTC. The entire variable domain, with the rest obtained from reference TRBV11-3 and TRBJ2-5, is as follows: EAGVVQSPRYKIIEKKQPVAFWCNPISGHNTLYWYLQNLGQGPELLIRYENEEAVDDSQLPKDRFSAERLKGVDSTLKIQPAELGDSAVYLCASSLRIGETQYFGPGTRLLVL.

The chain is built from TRBV5-1 and TRBJ1-6, with D possibly matching TRBD1 (6 bases). V gave up 5 bases and J gave up 9 bases, with 21 bases separating them. This CDR3 spans 16 amino acids. Germline CDR1 is SGHRS and CDR2 is YFSETQ. The CDR3 protein is CASSFTGTPIVSPLHF. The CDR3 bases are TGCGCCAGCAGTTTTACCGGGACACCTATCGTTTCACCCCTCCACTTT.

V usage is TRBV6-5 and J usage is TRBJ2-2, with D hard to call. Between the trimmed V and J ends, which lost 5 bases and 4 bases, there was a span of 11 bases. The CDR3 contains 14 residues. Germline values: CDR1 MNHEY, CDR2 SVGAGI. The CDR3 nucleotides are TGTGCCAGCAGTCGTGACACTGGCACCGGGGAGCTGTTTTTT. Its protein is CASSRDTGTGELFF.

This clone came up a few times. This chain links TRBV19 with TRBJ2-6; 9 nucleotides line up with TRBD2. The CDR3 loop spans 18 amino acids. Trimming removed 1 base from V and 2 bases from J; junction bases left unmatched: 6. The germline gives CDR1 LNHDA, CDR2 SQIVND (reference sequence). As DNA, the CDR3 is TGTGCCAGTAGTATAGTTGGACTAGCGATCCCTGGGGCCAACGTCCTGACTTTC. This translates into CASSIVGLAIPGANVLTF.

The V call is TRBV5-1, the J call TRBJ2-3; D possibly corresponds to TRBD1 (6 bases). Trimming removed 0 bases from V and 5 bases from J, with 10 bases in between. Germline V gene data show CDR1 as SGHRS and CDR2 as YFSETQ. This CDR3 comprises 14 residues. CDR3 protein: CASSLAGAKDTQYF. The CDR3 region has the DNA TGCGCCAGCAGCTTGGCAGGGGCGAAAGATACGCAGTATTTT.

Comments on this clone: The germline gene is not matched at one end of the junction; a read error may be the cause. The rearrangement uses TRBV6-1 and TRBJ1-1, with D perhaps TRBD1 (6 bases). The CDR3 is 15 residues long. Germline V gene data show CDR1 as MNHNS and CDR2 as SASEGT. DNA for the CDR3: TGTGCCAGCAGCGAAGATTGGGGGCCGAACACTGAAGCTTTCTTT. The encoded protein is CASSEDWGPNTEAFF.

V gene TRBV11-3 combines with J gene TRBJ2-7, with 12 bases matching TRBD2. The CDR3 totals 16 residues. Germline lookup yields CDR1 SGHNT and CDR2 YENEEA. The ends lost 3 bases at V and 3 bases at J; junction bases unmatched: 6. The CDR3 coding sequence is TGTGCCAGCAGCTTTCGGACTAGCGGGACATACTACGAGCAGTACGTC. Translation gives CASSFRTSGTYYEQYV.

The chain uses TRBV2 and TRBJ1-6, with 7 bases aligning to TRBD1. The CDR3 runs to 15 residues. V was clipped by 3 bases and J by 5 bases; unmatched bases: 4. The germline gives CDR1 SNHLY, CDR2 FYNNEI. DNA for the CDR3: TGTGCCAGCAGTGATTTGGGGACAGATAATTCACCCCTCCACTTT. Translation gives CASSDLGTDNSPLHF.

J is TRBJ2-1 and V is TRBV20-1; TRBD2 matches at 9 bases. V shed 3 bases and J 8 bases; nucleotides not matched to a gene: 8. CDR3 length: 14 amino acids. Germline-derived CDR1 and CDR2 are DFQATT and SNEGSKA (reference sequence). The CDR3 nucleotides read TGCAGTGCTAGTTTGTCTAGCGGGGAACATGAGCAGTTCTTC. As protein: CSASLSSGEHEQFF.

The chain is built from TRBV2 and TRBJ1-4; D is ambiguous. The CDR3 has 13 residues. V lost 3 bases to trimming and J lost 7 bases, with 9 bases between them. The V gene's germline CDR1 is SNHLY and CDR2 FYNNEI. As DNA, the CDR3 is TGTGCCAGCAGTGATAGGCCGGGTGAAAAACTGTTTTTT. The encoded protein is CASSDRPGEKLFF.

V and J are TRBV14 and TRBJ2-7; 7 positions agree with TRBD1. V lost 4 bases, J lost 2 bases, and 2 bases stayed unmatched. The CDR3 runs 13 residues. Germline-derived CDR1 and CDR2 are SGHDN and FVKESK. The CDR3 sequence: CASSPGTAYEQYF. The CDR3 DNA follows: TGTGCCAGCAGCCCCGGGACAGCCTACGAGCAGTACTTC.

This chain joins TRBV20-1 and TRBJ2-7; possible D gene TRBD2, 6 bases. CDR1 DFQATT and CDR2 SNEGSKA come from the germline V gene (reference sequence). Trimming shortened V by 5 bases and J by 2 bases, and 7 bases separated the two germline ends. This CDR3 is 11 amino acids long. CDR3 sequence reads: CSAWGAYEQYV. The CDR3 region has the DNA TGCAGTGCTTGGGGGGCCTACGAGCAGTACGTC.

This chain joins TRBV7-2 and TRBJ1-4; 7 nucleotides align to TRBD1. With 2 bases clipped from V and 5 bases from J, the junction kept 2 bases outside the gene matches. The germline gives CDR1 SGHTA, CDR2 FQGNSA. This CDR3 comprises 14 residues. The CDR3 region has the DNA TGTGCCAGCAGCTTAAACAGGGGAAATGAAAAACTGTTTTTT. This gives the protein CASSLNRGNEKLFF.

The chain links TRBV12-5 to TRBJ1-5; D is perhaps TRBD1 (5 bases). CDR1 LGHNT and CDR2 FRNRAP come from the germline V gene. With 0 bases removed from V and 4 bases from J, the gap between germline ends came to 19 bases. The CDR3 is 18 amino acids. CDR3 in amino acids: CASGLVEGLVNRNQPQHF. CDR3 bases: TGTGCTAGTGGTTTGGTGGAGGGACTTGTGAATCGTAATCAGCCCCAGCATTTT.

The chain links TRBV30 to TRBJ1-5, with D perhaps matching TRBD1 (6 bases). Trimming removed 0 bases at V and 1 base at J, with 10 bases between. CDR3 length equals 15 residues. CDR1 GTSNPN and CDR2 SVGIG come from the germline V gene (reference sequence). The CDR3 sequence: CAWSVKGGSNQPQHF. Written as DNA, the CDR3 is TGTGCCTGGAGTGTAAAGGGGGGGAGCAATCAGCCCCAGCATTTT.